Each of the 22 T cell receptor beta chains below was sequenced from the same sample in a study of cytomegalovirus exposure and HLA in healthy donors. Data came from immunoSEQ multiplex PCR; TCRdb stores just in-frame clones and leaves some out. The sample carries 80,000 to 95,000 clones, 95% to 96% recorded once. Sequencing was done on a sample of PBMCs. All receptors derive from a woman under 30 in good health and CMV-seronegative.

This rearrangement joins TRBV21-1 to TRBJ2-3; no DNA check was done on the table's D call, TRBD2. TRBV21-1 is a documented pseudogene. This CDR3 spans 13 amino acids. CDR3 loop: CASSGTSTDTQYF. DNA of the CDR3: TGTGCCAGCAGCGGGACTAGCACAGATACGCAGTATTTT.

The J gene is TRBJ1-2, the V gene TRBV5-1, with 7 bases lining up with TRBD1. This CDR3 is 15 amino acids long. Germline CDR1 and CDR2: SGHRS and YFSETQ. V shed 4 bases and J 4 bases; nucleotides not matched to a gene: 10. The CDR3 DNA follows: TGCGCCAGCAGCATTCGGACAGGTTTTAGCTATGGCTACACCTTC. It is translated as CASSIRTGFSYGYTF.

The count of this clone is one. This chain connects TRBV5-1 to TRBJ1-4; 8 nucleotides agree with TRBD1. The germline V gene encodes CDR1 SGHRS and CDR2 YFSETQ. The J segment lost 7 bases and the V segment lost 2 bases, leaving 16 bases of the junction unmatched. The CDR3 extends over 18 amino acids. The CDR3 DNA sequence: TGCGCCAGCAGCTTAGGACAGGGCGGACTCGTTTCGAGTGAAAAACTGTTTTTT. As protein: CASSLGQGGLVSSEKLFF.

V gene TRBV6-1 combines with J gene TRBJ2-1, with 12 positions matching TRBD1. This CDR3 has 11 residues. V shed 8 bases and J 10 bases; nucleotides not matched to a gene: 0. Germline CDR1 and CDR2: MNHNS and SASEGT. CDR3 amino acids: CASGTGGEQFF. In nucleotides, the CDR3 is TGTGCCAGCGGGACAGGGGGCGAGCAGTTCTTC.

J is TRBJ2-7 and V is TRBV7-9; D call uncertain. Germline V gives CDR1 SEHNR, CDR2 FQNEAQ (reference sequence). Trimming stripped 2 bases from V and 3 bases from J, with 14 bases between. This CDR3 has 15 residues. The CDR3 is CASSLYVGEIYEQYF. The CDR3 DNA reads TGTGCCAGCAGCTTATACGTCGGAGAGATCTACGAGCAGTACTTC.

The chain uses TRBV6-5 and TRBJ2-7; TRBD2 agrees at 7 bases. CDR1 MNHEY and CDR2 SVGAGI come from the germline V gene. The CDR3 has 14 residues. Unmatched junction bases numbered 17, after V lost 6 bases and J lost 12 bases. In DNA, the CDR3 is TGTGCCAGCAGGGAAGCGGGACTTCTAACGACACGGTACTTC. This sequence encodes CASREAGLLTTRYF.

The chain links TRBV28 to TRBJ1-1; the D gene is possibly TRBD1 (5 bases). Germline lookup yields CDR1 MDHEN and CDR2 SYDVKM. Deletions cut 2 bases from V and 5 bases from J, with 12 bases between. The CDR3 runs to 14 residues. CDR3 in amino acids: CASSLGQGGTEAFF. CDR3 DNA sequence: TGTGCCAGCAGTTTAGGTCAGGGAGGGACTGAAGCTTTCTTT. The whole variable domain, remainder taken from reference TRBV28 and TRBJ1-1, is DVKVTQSSRYLVKRTGEKVFLECVQDMDHENMFWYRQDPGLGLRLIYFSYDVKMKEKGDIPEGYSVSREKKERFSLILESASTNQTSMYLCASSLGQGGTEAFFGQGTRLTVV.

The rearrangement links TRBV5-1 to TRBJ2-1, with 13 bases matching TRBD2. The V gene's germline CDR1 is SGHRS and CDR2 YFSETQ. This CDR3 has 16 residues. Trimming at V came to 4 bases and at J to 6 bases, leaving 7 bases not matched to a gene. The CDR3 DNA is TGCGCCAGCAGCAGACCCGGGACTAGCGGGACCAATGAGCAGTTCTTC. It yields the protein CASSRPGTSGTNEQFF. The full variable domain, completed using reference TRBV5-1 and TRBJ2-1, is KAGVTQTPRYLIKTRGQQVTLSCSPISGHRSVSWYQQTPGQGLQFLFEYFSETQRNKGNFPGRFSGRQFSNSRSEMNVSTLELGDSALYLCASSRPGTSGTNEQFFGPGTRLTVL.

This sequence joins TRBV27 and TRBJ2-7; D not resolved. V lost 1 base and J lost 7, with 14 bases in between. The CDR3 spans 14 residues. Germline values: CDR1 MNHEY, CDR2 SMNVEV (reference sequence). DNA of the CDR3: TGTGCCAGCAGTTTATTGGCCTCGGCGGTGGAGCAGTACTTC. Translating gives CASSLLASAVEQYF.

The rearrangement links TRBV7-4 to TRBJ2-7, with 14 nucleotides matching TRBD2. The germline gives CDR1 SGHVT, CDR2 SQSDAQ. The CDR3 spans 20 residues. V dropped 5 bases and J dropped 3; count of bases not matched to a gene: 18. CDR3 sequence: CASSPNQGLAGACEDYEQYF. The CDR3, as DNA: TGTGCCAGCAGCCCAAACCAGGGACTAGCGGGGGCCTGCGAGGACTACGAGCAGTACTTC. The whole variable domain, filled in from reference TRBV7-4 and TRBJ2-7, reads GAGVSQSPRYKVAKRGRDVALRCDSISGHVTLYWYRQTLGQGSEVLTYSQSDAQRDKSGRPSGRFSAERPERSVSTLKIQRTEQGDSAVYLCASSPNQGLAGACEDYEQYFGPGTRLTVT.

The CDR3 spells CASSWGGAPIEKLFF. The CDR3 region has the DNA TGTGCCAGCAGTTGGGGGGGGGCGCCTATTGAAAAACTGTTTTTT. The chain carries TRBV11-2 and TRBJ1-4; D may be TRBD1 (6 bases). V was cut by 6 bases and J by 7 bases, with 18 bases left in between. The CDR3 spans 15 residues. Germline CDR1 SGHAT, CDR2 FQNNGV.

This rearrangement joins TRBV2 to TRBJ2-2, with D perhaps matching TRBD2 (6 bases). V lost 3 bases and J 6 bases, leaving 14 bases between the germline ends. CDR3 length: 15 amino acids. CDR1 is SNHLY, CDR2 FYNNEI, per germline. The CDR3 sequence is CASSDGTPPPGELFF. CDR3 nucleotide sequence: TGTGCCAGCAGTGACGGGACTCCTCCACCCGGGGAGCTGTTTTTT.

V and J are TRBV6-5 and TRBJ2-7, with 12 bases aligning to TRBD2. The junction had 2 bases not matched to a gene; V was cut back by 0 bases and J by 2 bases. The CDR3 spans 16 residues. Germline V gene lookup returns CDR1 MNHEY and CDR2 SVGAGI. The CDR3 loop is CASSYSGLAGAYEQYF. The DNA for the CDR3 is TGTGCCAGCAGTTACTCGGGACTAGCGGGTGCCTACGAGCAGTACTTC.

As DNA, the CDR3 is TGTGCCACCACAGCGGGGGCCCTGAACACTGAAGCTTTCTTT. Protein: CATTAGALNTEAFF. The chain recombines TRBV19 with TRBJ1-1, with D perhaps matching TRBD1 (6 bases). Trimming took off 10 bases at V and 0 bases at J, with 15 bases between the two ends. The CDR3 length is 14 residues. Germline CDR1 reads LNHDA; CDR2 reads SQIVND (reference sequence).

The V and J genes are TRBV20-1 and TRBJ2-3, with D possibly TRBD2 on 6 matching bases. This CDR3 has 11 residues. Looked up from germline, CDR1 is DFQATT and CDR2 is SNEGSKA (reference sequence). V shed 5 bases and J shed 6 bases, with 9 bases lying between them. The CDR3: CSARLVDTQYF. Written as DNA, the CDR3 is TGCAGTGCTCGACTAGTGGATACGCAGTATTTT.

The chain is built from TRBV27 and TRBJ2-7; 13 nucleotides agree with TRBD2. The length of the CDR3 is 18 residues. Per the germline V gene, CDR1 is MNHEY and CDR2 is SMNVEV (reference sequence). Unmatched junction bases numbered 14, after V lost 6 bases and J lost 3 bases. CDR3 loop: CASRRQAGLAGKGYEQYF. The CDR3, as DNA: TGTGCCAGCAGGCGACAGGCGGGACTAGCGGGAAAGGGCTACGAGCAGTACTTC.

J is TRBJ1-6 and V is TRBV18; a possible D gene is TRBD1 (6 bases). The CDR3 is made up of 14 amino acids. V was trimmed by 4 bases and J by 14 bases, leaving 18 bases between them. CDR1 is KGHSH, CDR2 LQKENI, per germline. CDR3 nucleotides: TGTGCCAGCTCACGAGAGGACGGCTCAGGGGCCCTCCACTTT. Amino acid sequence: CASSREDGSGALHF. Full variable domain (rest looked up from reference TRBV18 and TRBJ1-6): NAGVMQNPRHLVRRRGQEARLRCSPMKGHSHVYWYRQLPEEGLKFMVYLQKENIIDESGMPKERFSAEFPKEGPSILRIQQVVRGDSAAYFCASSREDGSGALHFGNGTRLTVT.

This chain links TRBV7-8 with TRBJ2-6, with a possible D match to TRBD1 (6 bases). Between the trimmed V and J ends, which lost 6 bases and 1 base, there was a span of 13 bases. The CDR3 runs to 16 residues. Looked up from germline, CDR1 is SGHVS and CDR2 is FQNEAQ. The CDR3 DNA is TGTGCCAGCAGTTTTTACAGGGAATCTGGGGCCAACGTCCTGACTTTC. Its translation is CASSFYRESGANVLTF.

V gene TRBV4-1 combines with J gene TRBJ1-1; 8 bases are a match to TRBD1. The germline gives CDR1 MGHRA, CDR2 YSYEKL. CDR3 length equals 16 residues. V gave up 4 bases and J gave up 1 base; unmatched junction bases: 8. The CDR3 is CASSPTGGQGNTEAFF. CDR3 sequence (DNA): TGCGCCAGCAGCCCTACAGGGGGGCAGGGGAACACTGAAGCTTTCTTT.

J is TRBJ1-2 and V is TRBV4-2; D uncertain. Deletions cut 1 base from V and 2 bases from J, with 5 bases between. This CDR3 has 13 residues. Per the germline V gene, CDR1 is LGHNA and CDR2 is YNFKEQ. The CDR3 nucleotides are TGTGCCAGCAGCCAAGGACACAACTATGGCTACACCTTC. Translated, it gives CASSQGHNYGYTF.

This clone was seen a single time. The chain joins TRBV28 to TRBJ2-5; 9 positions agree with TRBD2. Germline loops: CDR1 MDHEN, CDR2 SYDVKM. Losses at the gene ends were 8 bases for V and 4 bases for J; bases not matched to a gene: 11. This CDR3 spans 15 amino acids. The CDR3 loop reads CASVEASGITETQYF. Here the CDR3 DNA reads TGTGCCAGCGTTGAGGCTAGCGGGATAACAGAGACCCAGTACTTC. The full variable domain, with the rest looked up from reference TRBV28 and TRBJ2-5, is DVKVTQSSRYLVKRTGEKVFLECVQDMDHENMFWYRQDPGLGLRLIYFSYDVKMKEKGDIPEGYSVSREKKERFSLILESASTNQTSMYLCASVEASGITETQYFGPGTRLLVL.

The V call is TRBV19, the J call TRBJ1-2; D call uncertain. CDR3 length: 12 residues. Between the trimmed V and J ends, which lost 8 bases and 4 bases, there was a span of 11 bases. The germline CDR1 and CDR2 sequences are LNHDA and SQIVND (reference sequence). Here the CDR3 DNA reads TGTGCCAGTGCCCAGACGGGCTATGGCTACACCTTC. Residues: CASAQTGYGYTF.